This TCR beta chain was sequenced in a study of blood T cell repertoires in COVID-19. On the study more broadly: Acute and convalescent COVID-19 specimens originated in the United States, Italy and Spain.

The method was immunoSEQ multiplex PCR; TCRdb's version includes in-frame clones alone and lacks a portion of them. Seen here are around 54,000 clones, 90% observed once, and the top ten hold 2.5% to 4%. The sample taken for sequencing was peripheral blood. This clonotype originated in a human donor in a cohort sampled during active COVID-19.

CDR3 nucleotide sequence: TGTGCCAGCAGCTTAGCTAGCTCCTACAATGAGCAGTTCTTC. Its translation is CASSLASSYNEQFF. The chain employs TRBV7-9 and TRBJ2-1; unclear D gene. The length of the CDR3 is 14 residues. CDR1 is SEHNR, CDR2 FQNEAQ, per germline (reference sequence). V lost 0 bases, J lost 0 bases, and 3 bases lay in between.